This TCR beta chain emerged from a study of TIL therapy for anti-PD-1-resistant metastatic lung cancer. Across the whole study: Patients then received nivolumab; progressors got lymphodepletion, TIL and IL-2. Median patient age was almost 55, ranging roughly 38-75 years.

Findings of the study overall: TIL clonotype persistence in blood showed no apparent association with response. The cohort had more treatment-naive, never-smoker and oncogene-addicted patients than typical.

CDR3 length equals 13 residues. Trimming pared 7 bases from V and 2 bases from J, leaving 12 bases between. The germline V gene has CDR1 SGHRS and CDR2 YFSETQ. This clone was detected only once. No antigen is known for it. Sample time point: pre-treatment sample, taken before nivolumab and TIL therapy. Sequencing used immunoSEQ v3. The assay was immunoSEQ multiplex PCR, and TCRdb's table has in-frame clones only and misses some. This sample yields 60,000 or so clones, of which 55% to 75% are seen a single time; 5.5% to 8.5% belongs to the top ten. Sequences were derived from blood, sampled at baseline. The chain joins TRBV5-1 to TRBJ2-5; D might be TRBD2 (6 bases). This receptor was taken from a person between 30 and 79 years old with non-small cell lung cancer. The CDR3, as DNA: TGCGCCAGCGCCGCGGGAACTCAAGAGACCCAGTACTTC. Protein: CASAAGTQETQYF. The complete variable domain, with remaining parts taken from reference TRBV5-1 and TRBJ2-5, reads KAGVTQTPRYLIKTRGQQVTLSCSPISGHRSVSWYQQTPGQGLQFLFEYFSETQRNKGNFPGRFSGRQFSNSRSEMNVSTLELGDSALYLCASAAGTQETQYFGPGTRLLVL.